Below, 25 T cell receptor beta chains from the same sample are listed, as sequenced in a study of cytomegalovirus exposure and HLA in healthy donors. The PCR had 60 Vbeta and 13 Jbeta primers. TCRdb keeps only in-frame clones here, not all; method: immunoSEQ multiplex PCR. In the table there are under 200,000 clones, around 76% of which are singletons. Sequenced input: PBMCs. These receptors came from a man between 35 and 55 years old in good health and CMV-seronegative.

V is TRBV7-8 and J is TRBJ1-1, with TRBD1 matching over 7 bases. The V segment lost 5 bases and the J segment 5 bases; nucleotides outside the gene matches: 8. This CDR3 has 14 amino acids. Germline V gene lookup returns CDR1 SGHVS and CDR2 FQNEAQ. As DNA, the CDR3 is TGTGCCAGCAGCCCCTTAAACAGGGGTACTGAAGCTTTCTTT. Protein sequence: CASSPLNRGTEAFF.

The genes are TRBV19 and TRBJ1-1; TRBD1 aligns across 9 bases. The CDR3 is 16 amino acids. CDR1 LNHDA and CDR2 SQIVND come from the germline V gene (reference sequence). With V trimmed by 3 bases and J by 3 bases, 8 bases remained unmatched. This chain's CDR3 is CASSMVTGGAYTEAFF. DNA of the CDR3: TGTGCCAGTAGTATGGTTACAGGGGGCGCATACACTGAAGCTTTCTTT.

CDR3 DNA: TGTGCCAGTAGTCCGGGACAGGGGCTTCAAGAAGCTTTCTTT. This gives the protein CASSPGQGLQEAFF. J is TRBJ1-1 and V is TRBV19; 10 nucleotides match TRBD1. With 5 bases clipped from V and 8 bases from J, the junction kept 8 bases outside the gene matches. The germline V gene encodes CDR1 LNHDA and CDR2 SQIVND (reference sequence). The length of the CDR3 is 14 residues.

In DNA form, the CDR3 reads TGCGCCAGCAGCTTGGGACAGGGATTCTACGAGCAGTACTTC. Its protein product is CASSLGQGFYEQYF. The chain combines TRBV5-1 with TRBJ2-7; 7 bases match TRBD1. V lost 0 bases to trimming and J lost 3 bases; unmatched junction nucleotides: 3. The CDR3 spans 14 residues. CDR1 is SGHRS and CDR2 is YFSETQ in the germline V gene. The full variable domain, in which reference TRBV5-1 and TRBJ2-7 provide the parts outside the CDR3, is KAGVTQTPRYLIKTRGQQVTLSCSPISGHRSVSWYQQTPGQGLQFLFEYFSETQRNKGNFPGRFSGRQFSNSRSEMNVSTLELGDSALYLCASSLGQGFYEQYFGPGTRLTVT.

This clone was recorded a few times. The chain employs TRBV7-2 and TRBJ1-2; 7 bases fit TRBD1. With V trimmed by 4 bases and J by 4 bases, 6 bases remained unmatched. CDR1 and CDR2 from the germline V gene are SGHTA and FQGNSA. This CDR3 is built from 14 residues. CDR3 amino acids: CASSSSQGSYGYTF. For the CDR3, the DNA is TGTGCCAGCAGCTCCTCACAGGGGTCCTATGGCTACACCTTC.

The chain couples TRBV30 to TRBJ1-1, with D possibly TRBD1 on 5 matching bases. Germline V gene sequence: CDR1 GTSNPN, CDR2 SVGIG (reference sequence). The CDR3 is 13 residues long. V dropped 8 bases and J dropped 0 bases, with 13 bases sitting between them. The CDR3 nucleotides read TGTGCCCGGGAGGCGGGGCTGAACACTGAAGCTTTCTTT. It specifies CAREAGLNTEAFF.

The gene calls are TRBV27 and TRBJ2-4; 7 bases align to TRBD2. Germline lookup yields CDR1 MNHEY and CDR2 SMNVEV (reference sequence). Germline trimming cut 5 bases from V and 2 bases from J; bases unmatched to any gene: 3. This CDR3 is 14 amino acids long. The CDR3 coding sequence is TGTGCCAGCAGTGCGAGCGGGACCAAAAACATTCAGTACTTC. Amino acid sequence: CASSASGTKNIQYF.

The chain recombines TRBV6-1 with TRBJ2-7; 9 bases match TRBD1. The CDR3 runs to 17 residues. Germline loops: CDR1 MNHNS, CDR2 SASEGT. V shed 2 bases, J shed 2 bases, and the junction held 10 bases outside the gene matches. In DNA, the CDR3 is TGTGCCAGCAGTGAACCCGTACCGGGACAGGGCGCCTACGAGCAGTACTTC. This sequence encodes CASSEPVPGQGAYEQYF.

The chain is built from TRBV2 and TRBJ1-5; D unresolved. From germline, CDR1 is SNHLY and CDR2 FYNNEI. The CDR3 is 14 residues long. The ends were cut back, 6 bases at V and 2 bases at J, with 11 bases in the middle. The CDR3 nucleotides are TGTGCCAGCAGGGGTAACAGTGGCAATCAGCCCCAGCATTTT. Its translation: CASRGNSGNQPQHF.

J is TRBJ1-2 and V is TRBV27, with 7 nucleotides matching TRBD1. Germline-derived CDR1 and CDR2 are MNHEY and SMNVEV (reference sequence). V lost 7 bases and J lost 13; bases outside the gene matches: 15. CDR3 size: 13 residues. The CDR3 nucleotides read TGTGCCAGCACCGCCCCCGGGACAGCCCTAAGCACCTTC. Residues: CASTAPGTALSTF.

This rearrangement joins TRBV18 to TRBJ2-3, with 12 bases matching TRBD1. The CDR3 covers 18 residues. Germline V gene sequence: CDR1 KGHSH, CDR2 LQKENI. Trimming at V came to 1 base and at J to 1 base, leaving 6 bases not matched to a gene. This chain's CDR3 is CASSPRGQGAGGTDTQYF. The CDR3 DNA is TGTGCCAGCTCACCACGGGGACAGGGGGCCGGTGGCACAGATACGCAGTATTTT.

J is TRBJ1-5 and V is TRBV7-9; perhaps TRBD1 as D (5 bases). The CDR3 length is 15 residues. V lost 4 bases, J lost 9 bases, and 19 bases lay in between. Germline lookup yields CDR1 SEHNR and CDR2 FQNEAQ (reference sequence). The CDR3 loop reads CASSSGTGSMGPQHF. The DNA for the CDR3 is TGTGCCAGCAGCTCCGGGACCGGGAGCATGGGGCCCCAGCATTTT.

This clone showed up just a few times. The V call is TRBV5-6, the J call TRBJ1-1; D unresolved. The CDR3 totals 14 residues. Per the germline V gene, CDR1 is SGHDT and CDR2 is YYEEEE. Trimming stripped 0 bases from V and 0 bases from J, with 6 bases between. The CDR3: CASSLGHLNTEAFF. CDR3 sequence (DNA): TGTGCCAGCAGCTTGGGACACCTGAACACTGAAGCTTTCTTT.

The chain carries TRBV9 and TRBJ2-3; 12 nucleotides align to TRBD2. Unmatched junction bases numbered 3, after V lost 2 bases and J lost 2 bases. The germline CDR1 and CDR2 sequences are SGDLS and YYNGEE. CDR3 size: 16 residues. The CDR3 sequence: CASSVTSGRTTDTQYF. DNA for the CDR3: TGTGCCAGCAGCGTTACTAGCGGGAGGACCACAGATACGCAGTATTTT.

This chain links TRBV7-9 with TRBJ2-7, with 11 bases lining up with TRBD2. This CDR3 comprises 14 residues. The V gene end was trimmed by 1 base and the J gene end by 6 bases; junction bases not matched to a gene: 2. The germline V gene has CDR1 SEHNR and CDR2 FQNEAQ (reference sequence). CDR3 sequence reads: CASSLGGLAGEQYF. CDR3 DNA sequence: TGTGCCAGCAGCTTAGGAGGACTAGCGGGCGAGCAGTACTTC.

The rearrangement joins TRBV5-1 to TRBJ2-7; D is uncertain. CDR3 length: 11 residues. Trimming took off 5 bases at V and 6 bases at J, with 9 bases between the two ends. The germline gives CDR1 SGHRS, CDR2 YFSETQ. The CDR3 spells CASRPGGEQYF. Here the CDR3 DNA reads TGCGCCAGCAGACCCGGCGGCGAGCAGTACTTC.

This chain links TRBV25-1 with TRBJ1-2, with TRBD1 matching 8 bases. V lost 5 bases, J lost 8 bases, and 13 bases stayed unmatched. CDR3 size: 15 residues. In germline, CDR1 is MGHDK, CDR2 SYGVNS. CDR3 loop: CASSPPDRAFRGYTF. The CDR3 DNA is TGTGCCAGCAGTCCCCCGGACAGGGCCTTCCGGGGCTACACCTTC.

This rearrangement joins TRBV27 to TRBJ1-4; perhaps TRBD1 as D (6 bases). The CDR3 loop spans 14 amino acids. Germline assignment: CDR1 MNHEY and CDR2 SMNVEV (reference sequence). The V end lost 3 bases, the J end lost 8 bases, and 13 bases lay between the germline ends. CDR3 in amino acids: CASSLQGYGEKLFF. The CDR3 bases are TGTGCCAGCAGTTTGCAGGGGTATGGCGAAAAACTGTTTTTT. Combining the CDR3 with reference TRBV27 and TRBJ1-4 gives the whole variable domain EAQVTQNPRYLITVTGKKLTVTCSQNMNHEYMSWYRQDPGLGLRQIYYSMNVEVTDKGDVPEGYKVSRKEKRNFPLILESPSPNQTSLYFCASSLQGYGEKLFFGSGTQLSVL.

This chain links TRBV19 with TRBJ1-4; D ambiguous. With 6 bases removed from V and 8 bases from J, the gap between germline ends came to 16 bases. The CDR3 covers 14 residues. Germline CDR1 reads LNHDA; CDR2 reads SQIVND (reference sequence). CDR3 region: CASRRTPAGEKLFF. The CDR3 bases are TGTGCCAGTAGAAGGACCCCTGCGGGAGAAAAACTGTTTTTT.

V gene TRBV28 combines with J gene TRBJ2-3; D perhaps matches TRBD2 (6 bases). CDR1 is MDHEN and CDR2 is SYDVKM in the germline V gene. V was cut by 10 bases and J by 4 bases, with 15 bases left in between. This CDR3 region has 13 residues. CDR3 region: CATSLGRPDTQYF. Written as DNA, the CDR3 is TGTGCCACCTCTCTAGGGAGGCCAGATACGCAGTATTTT.

This chain links TRBV18 with TRBJ2-1; the D gene is possibly TRBD2 (5 bases). This CDR3 is 17 amino acids long. Germline values: CDR1 KGHSH, CDR2 LQKENI. V lost 0 bases and J lost 0, with 12 bases in between. The CDR3 sequence is CASSPPPGLASYNEQFF. In DNA form, the CDR3 reads TGTGCCAGCTCACCACCGCCCGGACTGGCCTCCTACAATGAGCAGTTCTTC.

The chain links TRBV30 to TRBJ1-2, with D possibly matching TRBD1 (5 bases). V shed 2 bases and J shed 8 bases, with 9 bases lying between them. The CDR3 is 11 residues long. Germline CDR1 GTSNPN, CDR2 SVGIG (reference sequence). CDR3 sequence: CAWSPGGGYTF. The CDR3 region has the DNA TGTGCCTGGAGTCCGGGGGGGGGCTACACCTTC. Full variable domain (rest looked up from reference TRBV30 and TRBJ1-2): SQTIHQWPATLVQPVGSPLSLECTVEGTSNPNLYWYRQAAGRGLQLLFYSVGIGQISSEVPQNLSASRPQDRQFILSSKKLLLSDSGFYLCAWSPGGGYTFGSGTRLTVV.

The rearrangement uses TRBV6-5 and TRBJ2-3; D may be TRBD1 (7 bases). The ends were cut back, 9 bases at V and 3 bases at J, with 16 bases in the middle. CDR3 length: 14 residues. Germline V CDR1 and CDR2: MNHEY, SVGAGI. The CDR3 DNA reads as TGTGCCAGTAGGAGGGGGCTAGATACAGATACGCAGTATTTT. Protein: CASRRGLDTDTQYF.

This chain joins TRBV7-8 and TRBJ1-4; D may be TRBD1 (5 bases). The CDR3 runs to 15 residues. Per the germline V gene, CDR1 is SGHVS and CDR2 is FQNEAQ. Trimming pared 5 bases from V and 8 bases from J, leaving 18 bases between. DNA of the CDR3: TGTGCCAGCAGCCCCACCAGGGTAGGAGGGGAAAAACTGTTTTTT. Translating gives CASSPTRVGGEKLFF.

The V gene is TRBV6-6, the J gene TRBJ1-1, with D unresolved. Per germline, CDR1 MNHNY and CDR2 SVGAGI (reference sequence). The CDR3 has 14 residues. Trimming pared 7 bases from V and 7 bases from J, leaving 19 bases between. CDR3 protein: CASTGDGPGFEAFF. The DNA of the CDR3 is TGTGCCAGCACTGGAGACGGCCCGGGGTTTGAAGCTTTCTTT.